The clone carrying this T cell receptor beta chain was detected once. These data come from a study of shared clonotypes between healthy human individuals. Germline CDR1 and CDR2: SGHRS and YFSETQ. Trimming cost V 0 bases and J 6 bases, with 13 bases left between them. The CDR3 sequence is 14 residues long. Assay: immunoSEQ multiplex PCR; the TCRdb copy retains only in-frame clones and omits some. The sample holds about 480,000 clones, almost 80% seen once. The TCR comes from a woman aged 40 to 50 in good health. Some clones in this sample may be carry-over from other donors' samples. Sequences were obtained from PBMCs. The gene calls are TRBV5-1 and TRBJ2-7; the D gene is possibly TRBD2 (5 bases). This chain's CDR3 is CASSLEGGSGEQYF. CDR3 DNA sequence: TGCGCCAGCAGCTTGGAAGGAGGATCGGGCGAGCAGTACTTC. Full variable domain (missing parts from reference TRBV5-1 and TRBJ2-7): KAGVTQTPRYLIKTRGQQVTLSCSPISGHRSVSWYQQTPGQGLQFLFEYFSETQRNKGNFPGRFSGRQFSNSRSEMNVSTLELGDSALYLCASSLEGGSGEQYFGPGTRLTVT.